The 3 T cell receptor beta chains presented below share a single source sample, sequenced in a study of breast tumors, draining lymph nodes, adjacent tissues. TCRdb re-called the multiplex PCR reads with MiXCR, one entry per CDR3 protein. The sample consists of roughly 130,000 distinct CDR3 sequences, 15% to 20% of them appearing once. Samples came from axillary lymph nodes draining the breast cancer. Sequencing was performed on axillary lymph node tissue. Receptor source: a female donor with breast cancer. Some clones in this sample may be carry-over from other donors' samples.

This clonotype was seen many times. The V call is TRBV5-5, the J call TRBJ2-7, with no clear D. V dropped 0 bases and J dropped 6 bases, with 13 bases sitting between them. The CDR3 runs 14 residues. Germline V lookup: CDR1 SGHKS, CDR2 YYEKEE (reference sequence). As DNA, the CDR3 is TGTGCCAGCAGCTTGGGGCCCAAGGAGCTCGAGCAGTACTTC. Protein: CASSLGPKELEQYF.

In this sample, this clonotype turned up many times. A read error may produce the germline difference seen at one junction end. The CDR3 bases are TGTGCTAGCAGCCGACTAGCGGGGGGGGGGGAGACCCAGTACTTC. Its protein product is CASSRLAGGGETQYF. This chain uses TRBV7-7 with TRBJ2-5; 14 nucleotides agree with TRBD2. The CDR3 consists of 15 residues. Germline V CDR1 and CDR2: SSHAT, FNYEAQ (reference sequence).

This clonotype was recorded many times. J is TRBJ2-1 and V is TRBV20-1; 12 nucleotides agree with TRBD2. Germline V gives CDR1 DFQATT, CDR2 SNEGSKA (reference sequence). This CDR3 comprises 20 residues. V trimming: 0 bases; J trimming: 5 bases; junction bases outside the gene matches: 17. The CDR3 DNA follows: TGCAGTGCTAGAGAAACGCAAATCGGTCTACTAGCGGGGGGCCACAATGAGCAGTTCTTC. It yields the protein CSARETQIGLLAGGHNEQFF.